What follows is one T cell receptor beta chain and its context. The PCR used 60 Vbeta and 13 Jbeta primers. Profiling relied on immunoSEQ multiplex PCR, and the TCRdb table lists in-frame clones only, not all of them. Of under 200,000 clones in the sample, 55% to 80% were seen once. The source of the sample is a study of cytomegalovirus exposure and HLA in healthy donors. The length of the CDR3 is 15 residues. Trimming stripped 0 bases from V and 2 bases from J, with 7 bases between. The V gene's germline CDR1 is MNHEY and CDR2 SVGAGI. The TCR sequence derives from a woman under 30 in good health and CMV-seropositive. This sequence joins TRBV6-5 and TRBJ2-2, with a weak D call TRBD2 (5 bases). The specimen sequenced was PBMCs. CDR3 in DNA: TGTGCCAGCAGTTACTCCAGACTAAACACCGGGGAGCTGTTTTTT. This translates into CASSYSRLNTGELFF.